These 12 T cell receptor beta chains share one sample of origin, sequenced in a study of blood T cell repertoires in COVID-19 (dated by TCRdb to 2019 to 2021). The library was obtained by the immunoSEQ multiplex PCR assay. Not all clones reach the TCRdb copy of this immuneACCESS table, which keeps in-frame sequences only. Checked studies attribute under half of the gap to unresolved V genes and leave the rest unexplained. For this sample there are tens of thousands of clones; 65% to 90% appear just once. The top ten hold roughly 10% of the sample. The material sequenced was peripheral blood. The receptor source for this set is a man aged 45 to 65 with COVID-19, enrolled during active disease.

The chain recombines TRBV19 with TRBJ2-7, with 8 bases fitting TRBD1. V was pared by 3 bases and J by 3 bases, with 7 bases of the junction left unmatched. The V gene's germline CDR1 is LNHDA and CDR2 SQIVND (reference sequence). This CDR3 has 15 residues. CDR3 amino acids: CASSIPGQGDYEQYF. The CDR3 bases are TGTGCCAGTAGTATCCCCGGACAGGGTGACTACGAGCAGTACTTC.

The V call is TRBV3-1 (or the pseudogene TRBV3-2), the J call TRBJ2-1; TRBD2 matches at 7 bases. V trimming: 2 bases; J trimming: 7 bases; junction bases outside the gene matches: 2. Per germline, CDR1 LGHDT and CDR2 YNNKEL (reference sequence). The CDR3 is 13 amino acids. The CDR3 DNA follows: TGTGCCAGCAGCCAACTAGCGGCTAATGAGCAGTTCTTC. Protein product: CASSQLAANEQFF.

The chain is built from TRBV6-1 and TRBJ2-7; 7 bases are shared with TRBD1. This CDR3 is built from 15 residues. V lost 1 base and J lost 4; bases outside the gene matches: 7. Per germline, CDR1 MNHNS and CDR2 SASEGT. The CDR3 loop reads CASSEEGSGGYEQYF. Written as DNA, the CDR3 is TGTGCCAGCAGTGAAGAGGGTTCAGGGGGATACGAGCAGTACTTC.

This clone has more than one count but fewer than ten. The CDR3 sequence: CASSSWGGRMNTEAFF. The CDR3 coding sequence is TGTGCCAGCAGTTCATGGGGGGGGCGTATGAACACTGAAGCTTTCTTT. The chain uses TRBV28 and TRBJ1-1; D may be TRBD1 (6 bases). This CDR3 contains 16 residues. V was cut by 4 bases and J by 0 bases, with 15 bases left in between. Germline CDR1 reads MDHEN; CDR2 reads SYDVKM.

The rearrangement joins TRBV5-1 to TRBJ2-7; no reliable D call. Per germline, CDR1 SGHRS and CDR2 YFSETQ. The V end was cut by 0 bases, the J end by 6 bases, with 7 bases between. This CDR3 is built from 12 residues. CDR3 protein: CASSLGVSEQYF. CDR3 sequence (DNA): TGCGCCAGCAGCTTGGGAGTGTCCGAGCAGTACTTC.

This chain links TRBV2 with TRBJ1-5, with TRBD1 identical over 11 bases. This CDR3 contains 15 residues. Germline CDR1 is SNHLY and CDR2 is FYNNEI. The V gene end was trimmed by 5 bases and the J gene end by 2 bases; junction bases not matched to a gene: 2. CDR3 sequence reads: CASSRTGGGNQPQHF. CDR3 sequence (DNA): TGTGCCAGCAGTAGGACAGGGGGCGGCAATCAGCCCCAGCATTTT.

To note about this clone: A junction boundary mismatches the germline segment, possibly from a read error. V and J are TRBV18 and TRBJ1-1; possibly TRBD1 for D (5 bases). CDR1 and CDR2 (germline): KGHSH, LQKENI. This CDR3 is 16 amino acids long. Here the CDR3 reads CASSPGAGRMNAEAFF. The DNA for the CDR3 is TGTGCCAGCTCACCAGGGGCAGGGCGAATGAACGCTGAAGCTTTCTTT. Full variable domain (remainder filled in from reference TRBV18 and TRBJ1-1): NAGVMQNPRHLVRRRGQEARLRCSPMKGHSHVYWYRQLPEEGLKFMVYLQKENIIDESGMPKERFSAEFPKEGPSILRIQQVVRGDSAAYFCASSPGAGRMNAEAFFGQGTRLTVV.

The CDR3, as DNA: TGTGCCAGCTCACCATACCAACAGGGACGGAACACTGAAGCTTTCTTT. It codes for CASSPYQQGRNTEAFF. The chain employs TRBV18 and TRBJ1-1, with D maybe TRBD1 (6 bases). Looked up from germline, CDR1 is KGHSH and CDR2 is LQKENI. V was trimmed by 2 bases and J by 1 base, leaving 14 bases between them. The CDR3 is made up of 16 amino acids.

The chain couples TRBV29-1 to TRBJ2-1; 9 bases agree with TRBD1. Germline values: CDR1 SQVTM, CDR2 ANQGSEA. There are 14 residues in the CDR3. V lost 7 bases to trimming and J lost 4 bases; unmatched junction nucleotides: 8. This chain's CDR3 is CSAATGTGYNEQFF. The CDR3 nucleotides are TGCAGCGCAGCTACCGGGACAGGGTACAATGAGCAGTTCTTC.

Only a few counts were recorded for this clone. The chain has TRBV28 and TRBJ1-6; 8 nucleotides align to TRBD1. The germline V gene has CDR1 MDHEN and CDR2 SYDVKM. The V gene end was trimmed by 3 bases and the J gene end by 5 bases; junction bases not matched to a gene: 3. This CDR3 region has 15 residues. CDR3: CASSFLDRDNSPLHF. CDR3 nucleotides: TGTGCCAGCAGTTTCCTGGACAGGGATAATTCACCCCTCCACTTT.

The chain is built from TRBV7-9 and TRBJ1-2; a possible D gene is TRBD1 (5 bases). Germline loops: CDR1 SEHNR, CDR2 FQNEAQ (reference sequence). The CDR3 extends over 19 amino acids. Trimming stripped 1 base from V and 0 bases from J, with 21 bases between. The CDR3 loop reads CASSLGSGRIGASNYGYTF. The CDR3 DNA reads as TGTGCCAGCAGCTTAGGAAGTGGGCGTATTGGGGCGTCTAACTATGGCTACACCTTC.

This clone appeared a single time. The chain employs TRBV27 and TRBJ2-5; the D gene is possibly TRBD1 (5 bases). Trimming cost V 1 base and J 1 base, with 7 bases left between them. The CDR3 covers 14 residues. Germline V gives CDR1 MNHEY, CDR2 SMNVEV (reference sequence). DNA of the CDR3: TGTGCCAGCAGTTTATTTGGGGCCCAAGAGACCCAGTACTTC. Translated: CASSLFGAQETQYF.